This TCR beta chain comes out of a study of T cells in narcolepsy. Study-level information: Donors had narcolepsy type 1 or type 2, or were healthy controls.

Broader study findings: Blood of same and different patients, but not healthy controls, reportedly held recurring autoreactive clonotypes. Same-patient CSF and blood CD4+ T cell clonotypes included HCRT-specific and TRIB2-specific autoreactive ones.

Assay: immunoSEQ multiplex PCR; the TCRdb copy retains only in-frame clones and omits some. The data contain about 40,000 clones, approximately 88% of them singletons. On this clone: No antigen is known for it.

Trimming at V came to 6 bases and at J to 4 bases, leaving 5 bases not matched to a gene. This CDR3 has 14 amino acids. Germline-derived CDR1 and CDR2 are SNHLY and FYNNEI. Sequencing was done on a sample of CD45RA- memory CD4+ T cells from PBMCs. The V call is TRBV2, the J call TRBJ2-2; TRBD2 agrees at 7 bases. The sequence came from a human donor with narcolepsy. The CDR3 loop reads CASRGGQVTGELFF. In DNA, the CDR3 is TGTGCCAGCAGGGGAGGGCAGGTCACCGGGGAGCTGTTTTTT. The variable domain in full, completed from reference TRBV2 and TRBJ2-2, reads EPEVTQTPSHQVTQMGQEVILRCVPISNHLYFYWYRQILGQKVEFLVSFYNNEISEKSEIFDDQFSVERPDGSNFTLKIRSTKLEDSAMYFCASRGGQVTGELFFGEGSRLTVL.